The source of this TCR beta chain is a study of cytomegalovirus exposure and HLA in healthy donors. Whole-study results and caveats: Later analysis suggested most CMV-associated TCR beta chains were HLA-restricted. Listed as cytomegalovirus-associated were over 150 TCR beta chains. Earlier analysis looked at TCR beta V segments, and most were productive about 87% or about 30% of the time. The study carried out a later analysis of TCR beta sequences. It associated 15,000 to 20,000 of them with specific HLA alleles at a false discovery rate of 0.05.

Use of 60 Vbeta and 13 Jbeta primers characterized the PCR. Repertoires were generated with immunoSEQ multiplex PCR, while TCRdb's copy carries only in-frame clones and drops some. The table has about 200,000 clones, 86% seen once. Details on this clone: Its antigen remains unknown.

The CDR3 runs to 18 residues. V lost 6 bases, J lost 0 bases, and 11 bases stayed unmatched. Germline CDR1 reads MNHEY; CDR2 reads SMNVEV (reference sequence). This TCR was recovered from a woman aged 25 to 39 in good health and CMV-seronegative. The chain recombines TRBV27 with TRBJ1-6, with TRBD1 matching over 7 bases. Sequences were obtained from PBMCs. CDR3 amino acids: CASRPRGPSGSYNSPLHF. The CDR3 coding sequence is TGTGCCAGCAGACCGAGGGGGCCCTCAGGCTCCTATAATTCACCCCTCCACTTT.